This T cell receptor (beta chain) is from a study of blood T cell repertoires in COVID-19. As for the study in general: Whether acute or convalescent, the COVID-19 samples came from the United States, Italy and Spain. Sample material is recorded as cDNA or gDNA derived from T cells, B-cell-depleted T cells, or PBMCs.

This CDR3 comprises 16 residues. Germline assignment: CDR1 SGHRS and CDR2 YFSETQ. With 4 bases removed from V and 0 bases from J, the gap between germline ends came to 14 bases. As originally analysed: Scientists estimated how many nucleated cells there were by amplifying reference gene primers. Clones were sequenced by immunoSEQ multiplex PCR, and TCRdb holds only the in-frame ones, with some missing. V and J calls and clone size are copied from that table; D and trimming were computed from the DNA. The table includes around 700,000 clones, 85% to 90% detected once. The origin of this receptor is a woman under 30 with acute or convalescent COVID-19. Material for sequencing was peripheral blood. This rearrangement joins TRBV5-1 to TRBJ1-3; D is unclear. CDR3 loop: CASSPGSVSSGNTIYF. Here the CDR3 DNA reads TGCGCCAGCAGCCCTGGTAGCGTCAGCTCTGGAAACACCATATATTTT.